The rows below give T cell receptor beta chains drawn from one sample of a study of OX40 agonist ivuxolimab in advanced cancers. Assay: immunoSEQ multiplex PCR; the TCRdb copy retains only in-frame clones and omits some. Of 55,000 to 85,000 clones in the sample, approximately 91% were seen once. The specimen comprised CD4+ or CD8+ T cells sorted from blood, sampled in a trial of the OX40 agonist ivuxolimab. Receptors were obtained from an adult with an advanced solid tumor such as melanoma, head and neck, liver or kidney cancer. CDR3s include the opening cysteine and the closing phenylalanine or tryptophan. A D gene is named only where the DNA matches it firmly. Some rows have no size entry. The others give once, few or many, or a class for an expanded clone.

>TRBV7-2|TRBJ2-2|TRBD1|NA
CASSLRQGAGELFF
TGTGCCAGCAGCCTCCGACAGGGGGCCGGGGAGCTGTTTTTT
>TRBV10-3|TRBJ2-2|TRBD2|NA
CAISEPAGANTGELFF
TGTGCCATCAGTGAACCAGCGGGAGCCAACACCGGGGAGCTGTTTTTT
>TRBV12-5|TRBJ1-4|NA|once
CASGAAGSGLFF
TGTGCTAGTGGCGCCGCGGGCTCGGGACTGTTTTTT
>TRBV6-6|TRBJ1-5|NA|NA
CASSYRSENQPQHF
TGTGCCAGCAGTTATAGATCGGAGAATCAGCCCCAGCATTTT
>TRBV18|TRBJ2-7|TRBD2|NA
CASSPYAGEYEQYF
TGTGCCAGCTCACCCTACGCGGGAGAGTACGAGCAGTACTTC
>TRBV28|TRBJ2-4|NA|NA
CASSLSRGGNIQYF
TGTGCCAGCAGTTTAAGCAGGGGAGGAAACATTCAGTACTTC
>TRBV19|TRBJ2-1|NA|NA
CASSIWGTNEQFF
TGTGCCAGTAGTATCTGGGGTACCAATGAGCAGTTCTTC
>TRBV18|TRBJ2-2|NA|NA
CASSPDRSGELFF
TGTGCCAGCTCACCCGACCGTAGCGGGGAGCTGTTTTTT
>TRBV29-1|TRBJ2-1|TRBD2|NA
CTITRTSSNEQFF
TGCACCATAACTCGGACTAGCAGCAATGAGCAGTTCTTC
>TRBV20-1|TRBJ1-2|NA|NA
CSVGQGAGYTF
TGCAGTGTCGGCCAGGGCGCCGGCTACACCTTC
>TRBV7-2|TRBJ2-7|TRBD2|NA
CASSLQRGGRAEGEQYF
TGTGCCAGCAGCTTACAGCGGGGCGGGAGGGCCGAGGGCGAGCAGTACTTC
>TRBV10-2|TRBJ2-5|TRBD1|NA
CASSERTGRETQYF
TGCGCCAGCAGTGAGCGGACAGGGCGGGAGACCCAGTACTTC
>TRBV18|TRBJ1-1|NA|NA
CASSLQVNTEAFF
TGTGCCAGCTCATTACAGGTGAACACTGAAGCTTTCTTT
>TRBV18|TRBJ2-3|NA|NA
CASSPSSTDTQYF
TGTGCCAGCTCTCCTTCTAGCACAGATACGCAGTATTTT
>TRBV28|TRBJ1-1|TRBD1|NA
CASSLGQGGTEAFF
TGTGCCAGCAGTTTAGGTCAGGGGGGGACTGAAGCTTTCTTT
>TRBV5-1|TRBJ2-5|NA|NA
CASSLLPGAQETQYF
TGCGCCAGCAGCTTGTTGCCGGGCGCACAAGAGACCCAGTACTTC
>TRBV2|TRBJ1-4|NA|NA
CASSETGTLLATNEKLFF
TGTGCCAGCAGCGAAACCGGGACACTACTAGCAACTAATGAAAAACTGTTTTTT
>TRBV12-5|TRBJ2-2|TRBD1|NA
CASLPGTGRTGELFF
TGTGCTAGCCTCCCCGGGACAGGGCGGACCGGGGAGCTGTTTTTT
>TRBV28|TRBJ2-3|NA|NA
CASSFVTGNTDTQYF
TGTGCCAGCAGTTTTGTTACAGGGAACACAGATACGCAGTATTTT
>TRBV25-1|TRBJ1-2|NA|few
CASSPGQPYGYTF
TGTGCCAGCAGCCCCGGACAGCCATATGGCTACACCTTC
>TRBV5-1|TRBJ2-6|NA|NA
CASSLSSGANVLTF
TGCGCCAGCAGCTTGAGCTCTGGGGCCAACGTCCTGACTTTC
>TRBV19|TRBJ1-5|NA|NA
CASSIAGRNQPQHF
TGTGCCAGTAGTATTGCGGGCAGGAATCAGCCCCAGCATTTT
>TRBV2|TRBJ1-6|TRBD1|NA
CASRTGTGNDSPLHF
TGTGCCAGCAGAACCGGGACAGGGAACGATTCACCCCTCCACTTT
>TRBV6-6|TRBJ2-2|NA|NA
CASRADSSNTGELFF
TGTGCCAGCAGGGCCGACAGCTCGAACACCGGGGAGCTGTTTTTT
>TRBV19|TRBJ1-2|NA|NA
CASKGYREGYTF
TGTGCCAGTAAGGGATACAGGGAAGGCTACACCTTC
>TRBV19|TRBJ1-4|TRBD1|few
CASSDRGRAEKLFF
TGTGCCAGTAGTGACAGGGGGCGTGCTGAAAAACTGTTTTTT
>TRBV7-2|TRBJ2-7|TRBD1|NA
CASSLGGGQNYEQYF
TGTGCCAGCAGCTTAGGTGGGGGACAGAACTACGAGCAGTACTTC
>TRBV11-1|TRBJ2-6|NA|NA
CASSFGQTSNSGANVLTF
TGTGCCAGCAGCTTCGGACAGACAAGCAACTCTGGGGCCAACGTCCTGACTTTC
>TRBV29-1|TRBJ2-3|NA|once
CSVEDSPGLFSFSTDTQYF
TGCAGCGTTGAAGATTCACCAGGGCTCTTTTCGTTTAGCACAGATACGCAGTATTTT
>TRBV10-1|TRBJ2-3|NA|NA
CASSASSLGTDTQYF
TGCGCCAGCAGTGCTTCTAGTTTGGGCACAGATACGCAGTATTTT
>TRBV19|TRBJ2-1|NA|NA
CASSIWGITNEQFF
TGTGCCAGTAGTATATGGGGAATTACGAATGAGCAGTTCTTC
>TRBV7-9|TRBJ2-1|TRBD2|NA
CASSLVGGRSYNEQFF
TGTGCCAGCAGCTTAGTGGGAGGGCGCTCCTACAATGAGCAGTTCTTC
>TRBV29-1|TRBJ1-1|TRBD1|once
CSAPTAGGNTEAFF
TGCAGCGCCCCTACGGCAGGGGGGAACACTGAAGCTTTCTTT
>TRBV9|TRBJ2-3|NA|NA
CASSVAGTSTDTQYF
TGTGCCAGCAGCGTAGCCGGGACTAGCACAGATACGCAGTATTTT
>TRBV29-1|TRBJ1-1|TRBD1|NA
CSVEDQSTGQEYDNTEAFF
TGCAGCGTTGAAGATCAAAGCACCGGACAGGAGTACGATAACACTGAAGCTTTCTTT
>TRBV18|TRBJ1-6|TRBD1|NA
CASSPTGSSYNSPLHF
TGTGCCAGCTCACCGACAGGGAGCTCCTATAATTCACCCCTCCACTTT
>TRBV27|TRBJ1-2|NA|NA
CASSLSGRGLQYGYTF
TGTGCCAGCAGTTTATCGGGACGGGGATTACAGTATGGCTACACCTTC
>TRBV9|TRBJ2-7|NA|NA
CASSVANLGPGSSYEQYF
TGTGCCAGCAGCGTAGCTAACTTAGGGCCAGGGAGCTCCTACGAGCAGTACTTC
>TRBV7-9|TRBJ2-1|TRBD2|NA
CASSLTPAGKYNEQFF
TGTGCCAGCAGCTTAACTCCAGCGGGGAAGTACAATGAGCAGTTCTTC
>TRBV27|TRBJ1-6|NA|NA
CASSPWVNSYNSPLHF
TGTGCCAGCAGCCCCTGGGTTAACTCCTATAATTCACCCCTCCACTTT
>TRBV4-2|TRBJ2-2|NA|NA
CASSQGRSGRTTGELFF
TGTGCCAGCAGCCAAGGGCGGAGCGGACGTACCACCGGGGAGCTGTTTTTT
>TRBV19|TRBJ2-3|TRBD2|NA
CASSMKGGPVDTQYF
TGTGCCAGTAGTATGAAGGGAGGGCCGGTAGATACGCAGTATTTT
>TRBV28|TRBJ1-1|NA|NA
CASSSAGLPTMNTEAFF
TGTGCCAGCAGTTCAGCAGGCCTACCAACTATGAACACTGAAGCTTTCTTT
>TRBV18|TRBJ2-7|TRBD2|NA
CASSPGTSGRGGSYEQYF
TGTGCCAGCTCACCCGGGACTAGCGGGAGGGGGGGATCCTACGAGCAGTACTTC
>TRBV4-1|TRBJ1-2|NA|NA
CASRSTAQSYGYTF
TGCGCCAGCAGATCGACAGCCCAGTCCTATGGCTACACCTTC
>TRBV5-5|TRBJ1-2|TRBD1|NA
CASSWETGASYGYTF
TGTGCCAGCAGCTGGGAGACAGGGGCAAGCTATGGCTACACCTTC
>TRBV9|TRBJ2-3|NA|once
CASSVGESSTDTQYF
TGTGCCAGCAGCGTAGGGGAGTCTAGCACAGATACGCAGTATTTT
>TRBV10-1|TRBJ2-2|NA|NA
CASSLDLNTGELFF
TGCGCCAGCAGCCTCGATCTTAACACCGGGGAGCTGTTTTTT
>TRBV10-3|TRBJ2-2|TRBD2|NA
CAISESLAGGASTGELFF
TGTGCCATCAGTGAGTCGTTAGCGGGAGGAGCGAGCACCGGGGAGCTGTTTTTT
>TRBV19|TRBJ2-1|NA|NA
CATQGGGLYNEQFF
TGTGCCACCCAAGGGGGAGGCCTATACAATGAGCAGTTCTTC
>TRBV12-5|TRBJ2-6|TRBD2|NA
CASGWRLAESSGANVLTF
TGTGCTAGTGGTTGGCGACTAGCGGAAAGCTCTGGGGCCAACGTCCTGACTTTC
>TRBV5-1|TRBJ1-1|TRBD1|NA
CASSPNTRQGAWNTEAFF
TGCGCCAGCAGCCCCAACACCCGACAGGGGGCGTGGAACACTGAAGCTTTCTTT
>TRBV29-1|TRBJ2-2|TRBD2|NA
CSGGEAGGRTGELFF
TGCAGCGGGGGGGAAGCGGGAGGGCGAACCGGGGAGCTGTTTTTT
>TRBV4-1|TRBJ2-5|TRBD2|NA
CASSPRGLAGGQGTQYF
TGCGCCAGCAGCCCAAGAGGGCTAGCGGGAGGCCAGGGGACCCAGTACTTC
>TRBV28|TRBJ2-1|NA|NA
CASSPRRTFRGDEQFF
TGTGCCAGCAGTCCCCGGCGGACGTTTAGAGGCGATGAGCAGTTCTTC